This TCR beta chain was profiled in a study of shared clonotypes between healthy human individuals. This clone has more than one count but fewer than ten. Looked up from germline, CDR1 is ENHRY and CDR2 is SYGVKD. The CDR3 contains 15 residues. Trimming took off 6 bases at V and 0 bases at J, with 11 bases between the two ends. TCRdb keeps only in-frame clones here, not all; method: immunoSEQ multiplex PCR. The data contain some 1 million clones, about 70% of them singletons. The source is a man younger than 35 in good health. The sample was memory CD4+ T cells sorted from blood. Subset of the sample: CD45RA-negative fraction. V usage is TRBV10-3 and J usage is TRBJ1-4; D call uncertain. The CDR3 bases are TGTGCCATCAGGCCCGACGGAGCAACTAATGAAAAACTGTTTTTT. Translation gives CAIRPDGATNEKLFF.